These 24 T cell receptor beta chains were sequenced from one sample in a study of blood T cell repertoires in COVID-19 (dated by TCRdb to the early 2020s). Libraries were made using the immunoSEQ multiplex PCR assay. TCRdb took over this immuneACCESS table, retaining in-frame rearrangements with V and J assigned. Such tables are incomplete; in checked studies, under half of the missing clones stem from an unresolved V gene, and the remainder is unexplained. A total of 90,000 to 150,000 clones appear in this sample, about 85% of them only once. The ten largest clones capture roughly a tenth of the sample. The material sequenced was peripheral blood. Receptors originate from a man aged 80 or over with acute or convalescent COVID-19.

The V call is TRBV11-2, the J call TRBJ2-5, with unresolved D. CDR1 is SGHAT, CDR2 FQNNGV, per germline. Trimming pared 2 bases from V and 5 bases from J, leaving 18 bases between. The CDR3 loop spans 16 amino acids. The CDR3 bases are TGTGCCAGCAGCTTATTGGGTCCTAACCTGCGGGAGACCCAGTACTTC. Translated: CASSLLGPNLRETQYF.

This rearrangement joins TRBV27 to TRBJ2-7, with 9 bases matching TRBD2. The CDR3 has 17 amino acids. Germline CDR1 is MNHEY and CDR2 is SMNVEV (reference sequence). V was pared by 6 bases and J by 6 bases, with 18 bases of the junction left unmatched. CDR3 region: CASSSRAVAGAMGEQYF. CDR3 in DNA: TGTGCCAGCAGCTCTCGAGCCGTAGCGGGAGCAATGGGCGAGCAGTACTTC.

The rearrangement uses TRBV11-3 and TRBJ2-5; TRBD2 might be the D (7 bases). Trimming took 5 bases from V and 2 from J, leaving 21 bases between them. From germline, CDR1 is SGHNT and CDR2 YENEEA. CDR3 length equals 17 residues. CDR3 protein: CASSRGLGGGLQETQYF. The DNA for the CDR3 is TGTGCCAGCAGCCGCGGACTAGGAGGGGGACTACAAGAGACCCAGTACTTC.

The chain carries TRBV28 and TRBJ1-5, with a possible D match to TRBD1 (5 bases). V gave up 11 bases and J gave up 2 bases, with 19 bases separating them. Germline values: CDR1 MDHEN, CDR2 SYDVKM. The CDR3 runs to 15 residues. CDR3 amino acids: CASGRGITGNQPQHF. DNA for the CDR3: TGTGCCTCAGGTAGGGGAATTACGGGCAATCAGCCCCAGCATTTT.

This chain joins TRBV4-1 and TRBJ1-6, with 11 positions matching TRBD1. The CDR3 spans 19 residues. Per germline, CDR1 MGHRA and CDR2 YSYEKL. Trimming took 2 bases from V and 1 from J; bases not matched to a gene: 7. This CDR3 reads CASSQRAGQGGSYNSPLHF. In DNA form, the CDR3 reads TGCGCCAGCAGCCAACGGGCGGGACAGGGGGGTTCCTATAATTCACCCCTCCACTTT.

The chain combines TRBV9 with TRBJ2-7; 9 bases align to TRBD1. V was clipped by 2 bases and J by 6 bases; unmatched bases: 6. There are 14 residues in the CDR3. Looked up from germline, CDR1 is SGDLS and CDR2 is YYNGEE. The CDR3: CASSVGTGNREQYF. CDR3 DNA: TGTGCCAGCAGCGTCGGGACAGGGAATCGCGAGCAGTACTTC.

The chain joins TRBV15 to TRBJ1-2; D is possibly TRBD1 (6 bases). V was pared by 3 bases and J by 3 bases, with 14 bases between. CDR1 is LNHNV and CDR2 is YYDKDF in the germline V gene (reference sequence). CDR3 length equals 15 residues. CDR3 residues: CATSSSFTGYYGYTF. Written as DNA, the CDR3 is TGTGCCACCAGCAGTAGTTTCACAGGGTACTATGGCTACACCTTC. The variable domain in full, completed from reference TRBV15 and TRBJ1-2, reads DAMVIQNPRYQVTQFGKPVTLSCSQTLNHNVMYWYQQKSSQAPKLLFHYYDKDFNNEADTPDNFQSRRPNTSFCFLDIRSPGLGDTAMYLCATSSSFTGYYGYTFGSGTRLTVV.

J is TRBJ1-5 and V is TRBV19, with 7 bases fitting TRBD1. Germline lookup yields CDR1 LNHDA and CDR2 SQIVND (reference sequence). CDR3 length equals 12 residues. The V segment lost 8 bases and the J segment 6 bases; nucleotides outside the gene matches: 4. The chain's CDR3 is CASRQGGQPQHF. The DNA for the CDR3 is TGTGCCAGTCGGCAGGGGGGTCAGCCCCAGCATTTT.

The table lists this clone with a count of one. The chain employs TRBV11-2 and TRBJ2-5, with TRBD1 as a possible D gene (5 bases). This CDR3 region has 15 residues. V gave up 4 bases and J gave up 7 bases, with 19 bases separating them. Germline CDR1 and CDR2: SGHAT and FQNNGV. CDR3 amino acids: CASSSQGPELGTQYF. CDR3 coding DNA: TGTGCCAGCAGCTCTCAGGGTCCCGAACTGGGGACCCAGTACTTC. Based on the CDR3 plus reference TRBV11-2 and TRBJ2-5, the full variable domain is EAGVAQSPRYKIIEKRQSVAFWCNPISGHATLYWYQQILGQGPKLLIQFQNNGVVDDSQLPKDRFSAERLKGVDSTLKIQPAKLEDSAVYLCASSSQGPELGTQYFGPGTRLLVL.

The CDR3 spells CASSQQDSYGYTF. The CDR3 DNA reads as TGTGCCAGCAGCCAACAAGACAGTTATGGCTACACCTTC. J is TRBJ1-2 and V is TRBV4-2; D perhaps matches TRBD1 (5 bases). The CDR3 contains 13 residues. V gave up 2 bases and J gave up 5 bases, with 9 bases separating them. From germline, CDR1 is LGHNA and CDR2 YNFKEQ.

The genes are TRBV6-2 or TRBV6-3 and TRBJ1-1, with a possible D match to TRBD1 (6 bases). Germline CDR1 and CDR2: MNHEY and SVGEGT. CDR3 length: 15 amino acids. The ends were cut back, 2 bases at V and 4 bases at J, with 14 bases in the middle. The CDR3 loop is CASSYLRTGTTEAFF. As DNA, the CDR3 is TGTGCCAGCAGTTACCTAAGAACAGGGACCACTGAAGCTTTCTTT.

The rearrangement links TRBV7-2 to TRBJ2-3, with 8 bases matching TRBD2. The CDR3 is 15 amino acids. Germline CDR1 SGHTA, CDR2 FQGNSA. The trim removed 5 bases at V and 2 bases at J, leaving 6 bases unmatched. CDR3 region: CASSQRESATDTQYF. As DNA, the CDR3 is TGTGCCAGCAGCCAGCGGGAGAGCGCCACAGATACGCAGTATTTT.

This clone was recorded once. The CDR3 region is CASSQGGQGANTIYF. The DNA of the CDR3 is TGCGCCAGCAGCCAAGGTGGGCAGGGGGCGAACACCATATATTTT. The chain carries TRBV4-3 and TRBJ1-3; TRBD1 matches 8 bases. With 1 base clipped from V and 7 bases from J, the junction kept 6 bases outside the gene matches. The CDR3 covers 15 residues. Germline V gives CDR1 LGHNA, CDR2 YSLEER.

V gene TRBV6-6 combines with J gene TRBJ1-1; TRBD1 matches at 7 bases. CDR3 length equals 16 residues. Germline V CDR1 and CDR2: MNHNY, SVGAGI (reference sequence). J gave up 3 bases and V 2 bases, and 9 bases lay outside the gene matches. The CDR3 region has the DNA TGTGCCAGCAGTTACAGACAGGGCGCACGGGACACTGAAGCTTTCTTT. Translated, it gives CASSYRQGARDTEAFF.

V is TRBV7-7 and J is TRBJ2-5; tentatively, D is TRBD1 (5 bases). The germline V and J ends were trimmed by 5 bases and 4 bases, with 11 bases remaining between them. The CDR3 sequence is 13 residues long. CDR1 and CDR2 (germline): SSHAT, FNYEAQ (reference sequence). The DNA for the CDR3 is TGTGCCAGCAGCGAGTTGCAGGGAGAGACCCAGTACTTC. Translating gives CASSELQGETQYF.

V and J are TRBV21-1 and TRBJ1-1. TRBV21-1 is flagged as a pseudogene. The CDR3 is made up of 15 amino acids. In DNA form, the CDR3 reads TGTGCCAGCAGCAAATGGAGGAGACTGAACACTGAAGCTTTCTTT. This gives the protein CASSKWRRLNTEAFF.

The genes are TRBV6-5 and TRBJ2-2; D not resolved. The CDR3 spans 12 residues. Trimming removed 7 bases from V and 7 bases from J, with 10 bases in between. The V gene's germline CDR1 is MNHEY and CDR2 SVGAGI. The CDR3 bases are TGTGCCAGCATAGAACCGATCGGGGAGCTGTTTTTT. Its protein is CASIEPIGELFF.

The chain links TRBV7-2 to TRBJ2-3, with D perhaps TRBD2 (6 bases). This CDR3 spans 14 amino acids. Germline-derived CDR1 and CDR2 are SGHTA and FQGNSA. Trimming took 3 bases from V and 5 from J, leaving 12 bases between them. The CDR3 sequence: CASSFVPGVDTQYF. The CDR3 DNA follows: TGTGCCAGCAGCTTCGTCCCGGGGGTAGATACGCAGTATTTT.

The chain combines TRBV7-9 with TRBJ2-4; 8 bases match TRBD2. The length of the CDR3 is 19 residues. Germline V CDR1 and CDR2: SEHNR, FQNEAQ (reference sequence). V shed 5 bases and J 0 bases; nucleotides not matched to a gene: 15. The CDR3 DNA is TGTGCCAGCAGCCCCGGAGCGGGAGAGATATTACTAGCCAAAAACATTCAGTACTTC. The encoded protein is CASSPGAGEILLAKNIQYF.

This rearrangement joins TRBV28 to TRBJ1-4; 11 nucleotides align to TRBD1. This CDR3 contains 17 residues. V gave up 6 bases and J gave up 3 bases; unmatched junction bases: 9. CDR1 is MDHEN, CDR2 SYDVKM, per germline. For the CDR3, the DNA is TGTGCCAGCAGCCAGTGGACAGGGGGCGAGTCTAATGAAAAACTGTTTTTT. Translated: CASSQWTGGESNEKLFF.

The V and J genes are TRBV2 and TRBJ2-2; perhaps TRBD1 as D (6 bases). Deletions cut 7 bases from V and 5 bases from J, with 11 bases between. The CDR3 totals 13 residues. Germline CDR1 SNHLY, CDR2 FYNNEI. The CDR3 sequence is CASNDRLTGELFF. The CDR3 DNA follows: TGTGCCAGCAATGACAGGTTAACCGGGGAGCTGTTTTTT. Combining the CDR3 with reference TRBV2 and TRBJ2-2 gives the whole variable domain EPEVTQTPSHQVTQMGQEVILRCVPISNHLYFYWYRQILGQKVEFLVSFYNNEISEKSEIFDDQFSVERPDGSNFTLKIRSTKLEDSAMYFCASNDRLTGELFFGEGSRLTVL.

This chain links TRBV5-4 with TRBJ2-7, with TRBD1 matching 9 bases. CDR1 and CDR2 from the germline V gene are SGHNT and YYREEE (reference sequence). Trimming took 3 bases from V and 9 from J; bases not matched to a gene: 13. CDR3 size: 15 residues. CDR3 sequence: CASSSRDRVTLGQYF. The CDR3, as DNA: TGTGCCAGCAGCTCACGGGACAGGGTGACCCTAGGGCAGTACTTC.

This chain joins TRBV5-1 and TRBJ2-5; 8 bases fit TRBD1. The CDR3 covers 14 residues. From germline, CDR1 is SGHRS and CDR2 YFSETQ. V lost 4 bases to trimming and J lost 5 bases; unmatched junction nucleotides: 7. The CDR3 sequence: CASSQQGAGETQYF. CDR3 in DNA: TGCGCCAGCAGCCAGCAGGGGGCCGGGGAGACCCAGTACTTC. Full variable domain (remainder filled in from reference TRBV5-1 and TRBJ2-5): KAGVTQTPRYLIKTRGQQVTLSCSPISGHRSVSWYQQTPGQGLQFLFEYFSETQRNKGNFPGRFSGRQFSNSRSEMNVSTLELGDSALYLCASSQQGAGETQYFGPGTRLLVL.

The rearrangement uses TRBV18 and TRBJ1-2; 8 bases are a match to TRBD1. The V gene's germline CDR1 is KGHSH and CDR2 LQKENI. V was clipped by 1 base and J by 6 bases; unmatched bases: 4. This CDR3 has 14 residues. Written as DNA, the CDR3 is TGTGCCAGCTCACCACGGGAGGGACAGGATGGCTACACCTTC. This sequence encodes CASSPREGQDGYTF.